The source of this T cell receptor beta chain is a study of blood T cell repertoires in COVID-19. The overall study: Italy, Spain and the United States were the sources of the convalescent and acute COVID-19 samples. PBMCs, B-cell-depleted T cells, or T cells provided the cDNA or gDNA that made up the material.

Original processing notes: Amplification of reference gene primers provided the estimated nucleated cell counts. The method was immunoSEQ multiplex PCR; TCRdb's version includes in-frame clones alone and lacks a portion of them. For V, J and clone size, that table is used; D and trimming come from the DNA. The sample has about 80,000 clones; approximately 88% are singletons. CDR3 length: 14 amino acids. The germline V and J ends were trimmed by 2 bases and 5 bases, with 11 bases remaining between them. Looked up from germline, CDR1 is SGHVS and CDR2 is FNYEAQ. The sample consisted of peripheral blood. The rearrangement uses TRBV7-6 and TRBJ2-3; tentatively, D is TRBD2 (5 bases). The TCR was taken from a woman of 80 years or more with acute or convalescent COVID-19. CDR3 sequence reads: CASSLSGDGDTQYF. DNA of the CDR3: TGTGCCAGCAGCTTATCCGGGGATGGAGATACGCAGTATTTT.